The rows below give T cell receptor beta chains drawn from one sample of a study of PD-L1 blockade in urothelial cancer. TCRdb's copy holds only in-frame clones and misses some; the assay was immunoSEQ multiplex PCR. The sample yields roughly 63,000 clones, 81% seen once. Sequencing was performed on PBMCs, taken around atezolizumab (anti-PD-L1) treatment. The source is a man between 65 and 79 years old with urothelial cancer. CDR3s include the opening cysteine and the closing phenylalanine or tryptophan. The order of the fields is V gene, clone size, J gene, D gene, CDR3 protein, CDR3 DNA. D genes are given only for firm matches. Clone size, where shown, is once, few, many, or a class for clones that have expanded.

>TRBV29-1|NA|TRBJ2-5|TRBD2
CSVRLAAYQETQYF
TGCAGCGTTCGACTAGCGGCGTACCAAGAGACCCAGTACTTC
>TRBV10-1|NA|TRBJ2-2|NA
CASSEHGGPGELFF
TGCGCCAGCAGTGAGCATGGCGGCCCCGGGGAGCTGTTTTTT
>TRBV29-1|once|TRBJ2-7|NA
CSVEKPQGYEQYF
TGCAGCGTTGAAAAACCCCAGGGCTACGAGCAGTACTTC
>TRBV29-1|once|TRBJ2-2|NA
CSVERGIDTGELFF
TGCAGCGTTGAAAGGGGTATCGACACCGGGGAGCTGTTTTTT
>TRBV6-5|NA|TRBJ1-4|NA
CASSKQGNEKLFF
TGTGCCAGCAGTAAACAGGGAAACGAAAAACTGTTTTTT
>TRBV11-2|NA|TRBJ2-7|NA
CASSTGLLESSYEQYF
TGTGCCAGCAGCACGGGACTCCTGGAGAGCTCCTACGAGCAGTACTTC
>TRBV6-4|once|TRBJ2-3|NA
CASSAGGTDTQYF
TGTGCCAGCTCTGCGGGTGGCACAGATACGCAGTATTTT
>TRBV4-2|NA|TRBJ2-7|NA
CASSQDFSRSLEQYF
TGTGCCAGCAGCCAAGATTTTAGTCGTTCCCTCGAGCAGTACTTC
>TRBV6-5|NA|TRBJ2-7|TRBD2
CASSYSLREGYEQYF
TGTGCCAGCAGTTACTCATTGCGGGAGGGTTACGAGCAGTACTTC
>TRBV19|NA|TRBJ2-3|TRBD2
CASSLLAGGPADTQYF
TGTGCCAGTAGTCTACTAGCGGGAGGGCCCGCAGATACGCAGTATTTT
>TRBV28|NA|TRBJ1-3|TRBD1
CASRRTGSYGNTIYF
TGTGCCAGCAGACGGACAGGGTCTTATGGAAACACCATATATTTT
>TRBV7-3|NA|TRBJ1-1|NA
CASSLTVDTEAFF
TGTGCCAGCAGCTTAACTGTAGACACTGAAGCTTTCTTT
>TRBV27|few|TRBJ1-2|TRBD1
CASSLRTGPNYGYTF
TGTGCCAGCAGTTTAAGGACAGGGCCTAACTATGGCTACACCTTC
>TRBV19|few|TRBJ2-1|TRBD1
CASSIRTGGLNEQFF
TGTGCCAGTAGTATAAGGACAGGGGGCTTGAATGAGCAGTTCTTC
>TRBV5-1|few|TRBJ1-1|TRBD1
CASSGTGTVTNTEAFF
TGCGCCAGCAGCGGGACCGGGACAGTGACGAACACTGAAGCTTTCTTT
>TRBV18|once|TRBJ2-3|NA
CASSPVEHPSTDTQYF
TGTGCCAGCTCACCAGTGGAGCACCCGAGCACAGATACGCAGTATTTT
>TRBV28|NA|TRBJ1-5|NA
CASSPQGGQPQHF
TGTGCCAGCAGTCCGCAAGGGGGTCAGCCCCAGCATTTT
>TRBV6-4|NA|TRBJ2-3|TRBD2
CASSERLAGGPDTQYF
TGTGCCAGCAGTGAACGACTAGCGGGAGGGCCGGATACGCAGTATTTT
>TRBV6-1|few|TRBJ2-2|NA
CASSELAITGELFF
TGTGCCAGCAGTGAACTAGCGATCACCGGGGAGCTGTTTTTT
>TRBV5-1|NA|TRBJ1-5|NA
CASSLGGGNQPQHF
TGCGCCAGCAGCTTGGGGGGGGGCAATCAGCCCCAGCATTTT
>TRBV30|NA|TRBJ2-7|TRBD1
CALSGTASSYEQYF
TGTGCCCTGTCGGGGACAGCAAGCTCCTACGAGCAGTACTTC
>TRBV6-1|NA|TRBJ2-1|NA
CASSETTGSSEQFF
TGTGCCAGCAGTGAAACAACAGGGAGTAGTGAGCAGTTCTTC
>TRBV7-2|NA|TRBJ2-1|TRBD2
CASSLSGRALVYEQFF
TGTGCCAGCAGCCTCAGCGGGAGGGCCCTCGTCTATGAGCAGTTCTTC
>TRBV18|once|TRBJ1-5|NA
CASSPPVDTGTQPQHF
TGTGCCAGCTCACCACCGGTCGACACAGGGACTCAGCCCCAGCATTTT
>TRBV5-4|NA|TRBJ1-2|TRBD1
CASSLPGQGLRGYTF
TGTGCCAGCAGCCTCCCCGGACAGGGCCTCCGAGGCTACACCTTC
>TRBV10-3|NA|TRBJ2-7|NA
CAISAGQGYEQYF
TGTGCCATCAGTGCTGGACAAGGGTACGAGCAGTACTTC
>TRBV10-3|NA|TRBJ1-1|NA
CAISKDRLNTEAFF
TGTGCCATCAGTAAGGACAGATTGAACACTGAAGCTTTCTTT
>TRBV10-3|NA|TRBJ2-1|TRBD1
CAISEADRGLEQFF
TGTGCCATCAGTGAGGCCGACAGGGGCCTAGAGCAGTTCTTC
>TRBV9|NA|TRBJ2-1|NA
CASSVSGSSYNEQFF
TGTGCCAGCAGCGTAAGCGGTAGCTCCTACAATGAGCAGTTCTTC
>TRBV27|NA|TRBJ1-2|NA
CASSLLNGGSPGILGYTF
TGTGCCAGCAGTTTATTAAACGGGGGTTCTCCCGGGATACTAGGCTACACCTTC